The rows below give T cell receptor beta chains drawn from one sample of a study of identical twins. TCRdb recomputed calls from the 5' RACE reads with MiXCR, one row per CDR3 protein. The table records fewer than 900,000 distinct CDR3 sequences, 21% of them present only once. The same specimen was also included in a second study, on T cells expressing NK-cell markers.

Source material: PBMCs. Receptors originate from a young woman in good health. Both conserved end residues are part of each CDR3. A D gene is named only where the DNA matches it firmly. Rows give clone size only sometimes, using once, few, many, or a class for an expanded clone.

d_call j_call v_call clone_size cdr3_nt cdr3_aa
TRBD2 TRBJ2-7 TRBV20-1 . TGCAGTGCCTTAGCGGGACGATCTACCTACGAGCAGTACTTC CSALAGRSTYEQYF
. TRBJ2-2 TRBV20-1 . TGCAGTGCTCCAAGCCCCGCCCCCGGGGAGCTGTTTTTT CSAPSPAPGELFF
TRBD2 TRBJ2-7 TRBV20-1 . TGCAGTGCTAGAGATCCCAGCGGGACGGTGTACGAGCAGTACTTC CSARDPSGTVYEQYF
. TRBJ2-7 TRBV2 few TGTGCCAGCAGTGCGGGGATCGAGCAGTACTTC CASSAGIEQYF
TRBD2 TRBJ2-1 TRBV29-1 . TGCAGCGCCGCCGGCGGCGGGAGGGCTACATACAATGAGCAGTTCTTC CSAAGGGRATYNEQFF
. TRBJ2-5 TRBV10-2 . TGCGCCAGCAGAGGGCGGGATCGGGATACCCAGTACTTC CASRGRDRDTQYF
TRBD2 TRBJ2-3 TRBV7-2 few TGTGCCAGCAGCACGGGACTAGCGGGCACAGATACGCAGTATTTT CASSTGLAGTDTQYF
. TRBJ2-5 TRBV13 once TGTGCCAGCAGCCCCAGGGGTCACGAGACCCAGTACTTC CASSPRGHETQYF
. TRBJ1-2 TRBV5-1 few TGCGCCAGCAGCTTGGCCGGGAGGCAGGGAGGCAACTATGGCTACACCTTC CASSLAGRQGGNYGYTF
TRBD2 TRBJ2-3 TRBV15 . TGTGCCACCAGCCGAACTTGGACTAGCGGGGGTCCGACCACAGATACGCAGTATTTT CATSRTWTSGGPTTDTQYF
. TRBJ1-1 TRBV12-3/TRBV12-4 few TGTGCCAGCAGACTACTTCAGGACACTGAAGCTTTCTTT CASRLLQDTEAFF
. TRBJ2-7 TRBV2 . TGTGCCAGCAGTTGGGGGCTCCTCTACGAGCAGTACTTC CASSWGLLYEQYF
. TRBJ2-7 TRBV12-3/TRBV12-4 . TGTGCCAGCAGCACCCAGGGAGGCCTCTACGAGCAGTACTTC CASSTQGGLYEQYF
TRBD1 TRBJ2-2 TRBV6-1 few TGTGCCAGCGGGAAACAGGGGGCCGGCACCGGGGAGCTGTTTTTT CASGKQGAGTGELFF
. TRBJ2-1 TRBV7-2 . TGTGCCAGCAGCTTAGCGTTTAGTGGGTCCTACAATGAGCAGTTCTTC CASSLAFSGSYNEQFF
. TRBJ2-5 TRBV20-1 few TGCAGTGCTAGAGTTCCCGCTGGGCAAGAGACCCAGTACTTC CSARVPAGQETQYF
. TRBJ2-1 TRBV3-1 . TGTGCCAGCAGCCAAAGTTGGGTTGGGAATGAGCAGTTCTTC CASSQSWVGNEQFF
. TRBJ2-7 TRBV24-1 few TGTGCCACCAGTGATCATTTAGGACTACACAGCGAGCAGTACTTC CATSDHLGLHSEQYF
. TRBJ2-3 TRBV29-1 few TGCAGCGTTGACTCTCGGGGGGCCACAGATACGCAGTATTTT CSVDSRGATDTQYF
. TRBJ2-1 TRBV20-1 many TGCAGTGCTAGTCCCCGTTCCTCCTACAATGAGCAGTTCTTC CSASPRSSYNEQFF
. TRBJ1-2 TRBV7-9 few TGTGCCAGCAGTGCATATGAAGGTGGGGGGAGGAACACCTTC CASSAYEGGGRNTF
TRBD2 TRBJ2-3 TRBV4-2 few TGTGCCAGCAGCCAAGATCCGGTCCTAGCGGGGGGGGGCACAGATACGCAGTATTTT CASSQDPVLAGGGTDTQYF
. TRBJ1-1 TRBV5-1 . TGCGCCAGCAGCTTAAATATCGTAGGGGCTGAAGCTTTCTTT CASSLNIVGAEAFF
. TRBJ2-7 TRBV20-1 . TGCAGTGCTGGGCAGGTTCGGCTCTCCGAGCAGTACTTC CSAGQVRLSEQYF
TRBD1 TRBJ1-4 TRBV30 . TGTGCCTGGAGAGACAGGGCGGGCGAAAAACTGTTTTTT CAWRDRAGEKLFF
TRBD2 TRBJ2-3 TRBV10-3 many TGTGCCGTCGGGCTGCTCTCCCTAGCGGGAACGAGCACAGATACGCAGTATTTT CAVGLLSLAGTSTDTQYF
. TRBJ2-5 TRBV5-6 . TGTGCCAGCAGCCCCCAAAGGGGCGGGGGCCTCCAGTACTTC CASSPQRGGGLQYF
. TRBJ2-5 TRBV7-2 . TGTGCCAGCAGTTATGAACGGGGGACCCAGTACTTC CASSYERGTQYF
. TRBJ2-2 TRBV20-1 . TGCAGTGCTAGAGTTGAGGCGGGGGCCGACACCGGGGAGCTGTTTTTT CSARVEAGADTGELFF
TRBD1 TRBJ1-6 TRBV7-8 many TGTGCCAGCAGCTTCGGGACAGGGAATTCACCCCTCCACTTT CASSFGTGNSPLHF
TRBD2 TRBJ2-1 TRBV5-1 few TGTGCCAGCAGCTTAGGTACGGGGGGCAATGAGCAGTTCTTC CASSLGTGGNEQFF
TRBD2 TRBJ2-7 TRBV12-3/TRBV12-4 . TGTGCCAGCAGTCTCGGGACTAGCGGGGGGGAACTGTACGAGCAGTACTTC CASSLGTSGGELYEQYF